This T cell receptor beta chain stems from a study of T cell changes during pregnancy in multiple sclerosis. The germline V gene encodes CDR1 SEHNR and CDR2 FQNEAQ (reference sequence). This CDR3 has 14 residues. V lost 2 bases and J lost 8, with 15 bases in between. The protocol was immunoSEQ multiplex PCR, while the TCRdb copy is restricted to in-frame clones and leaves out a portion. The sample contains 50,000 to 75,000 clones, roughly 90% of which appear only once. This specimen was peripheral blood, taken in the first trimester of pregnancy. The chain links TRBV7-9 to TRBJ1-2, with D possibly being TRBD1 (6 bases). The TCR was taken from a female donor in good health, enrolled as a control in a pregnancy study. The CDR3 DNA follows: TGTGCCAGCAGCTTAACAAACAGGGCGAGAGGCTACACCTTC. Translating it yields CASSLTNRARGYTF.